In this sample, the clone carrying this T cell receptor beta chain turned up once. This entry comes from a study of human T cells and chemical hapten exposure. TCRdb re-analysed the RACE reads in MiXCR, keeping a single row per CDR3 protein. This sample has more than 75,000 distinct CDR3 sequences, with about 9.3% found just once. The CDR3 has 14 amino acids. Time point meaning: patch test 2, 6 weeks after DPC sensitization. Documented treatment: therapeutic diphenylcyclopropenone sensitization with weekly scalp DPC. The clonotype was recovered from a middle-aged woman with alopecia areata. Some clones in this sample may be carry-over from other donors' samples. The V call is TRBV12-3 or TRBV12-4, the J call TRBJ2-1; D ambiguous. The J call may not be correct, given that the DNA end is closer to TRBJ2-7. Sequenced here: whole blood, sampled in connection with sensitization to the hapten diphenylcyclopropenone (DPC). The CDR3 here is CASSFVISENEQYF. In nucleotides, the CDR3 is TGTGCCAGCAGTTTTGTCATTTCGGAAAATGAGCAGTACTTC.